This T cell receptor beta chain was sequenced in a study of OX40 agonist ivuxolimab in advanced cancers. Study-level background: Treatment of patients was with ivuxolimab, an agonistic anti-OX40 (CD134) antibody. Findings and limits, study-wide: Dose levels from 0.1 to 3.0 mg/kg saw CD4+ and CD8+ blood T cells expand clonally by week 6.

Profiling relied on immunoSEQ multiplex PCR, and the TCRdb table lists in-frame clones only, not all of them. The table records some 80,000 clones, approximately 87% of them present only once. As to this clone: Its antigen is not known.

The sequence came from an adult with an advanced solid tumor such as melanoma, head and neck, liver or kidney cancer. Source: CD4+ or CD8+ T cells sorted from blood, taken in a trial of the OX40 agonist ivuxolimab.

The CDR3 loop is CASTSDINTEAFF. The CDR3 region has the DNA TGTGCCAGCACCTCGGACATTAACACTGAAGCTTTCTTT. The V call is TRBV2, the J call TRBJ1-1; D is perhaps TRBD1 (5 bases). Germline CDR1 and CDR2: SNHLY and FYNNEI. The ends were cut back, 7 bases at V and 2 bases at J, with 11 bases in the middle. The CDR3 totals 13 residues. The full variable domain, with the rest looked up from reference TRBV2 and TRBJ1-1, is EPEVTQTPSHQVTQMGQEVILRCVPISNHLYFYWYRQILGQKVEFLVSFYNNEISEKSEIFDDQFSVERPDGSNFTLKIRSTKLEDSAMYFCASTSDINTEAFFGQGTRLTVV.